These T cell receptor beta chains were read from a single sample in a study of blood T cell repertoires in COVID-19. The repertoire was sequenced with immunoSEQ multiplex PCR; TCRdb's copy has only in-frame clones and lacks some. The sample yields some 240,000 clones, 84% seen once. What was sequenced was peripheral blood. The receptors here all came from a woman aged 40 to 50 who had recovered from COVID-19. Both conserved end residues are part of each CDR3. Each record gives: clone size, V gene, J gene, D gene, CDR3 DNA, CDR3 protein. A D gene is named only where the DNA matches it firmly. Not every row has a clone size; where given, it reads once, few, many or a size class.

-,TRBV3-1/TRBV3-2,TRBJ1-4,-,TGTGCCAGCAGCCAAGCAGGGAATGAAAAACTGTTTTTT,CASSQAGNEKLFF
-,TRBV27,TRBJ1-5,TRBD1,TGTGCCAGCAGTTTATCGTGGACAGGGGATCAGCCCCAGCATTTT,CASSLSWTGDQPQHF
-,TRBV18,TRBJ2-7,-,TGTGCCAGCTCACCCGGGTCTTGGTCCTACGAGCAGTACTTC,CASSPGSWSYEQYF
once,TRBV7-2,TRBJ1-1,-,TGTGCCAGCAGCTTGAACAACATGAACACTGAAGCTTTCTTT,CASSLNNMNTEAFF
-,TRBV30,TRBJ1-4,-,TGTGCCTTGAATTGGGGGGCTAATGAAAAACTGTTTTTT,CALNWGANEKLFF
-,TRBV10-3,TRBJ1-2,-,TGTGCCATCATGGCGGCTACTAACTATGGCTACACCTTC,CAIMAATNYGYTF
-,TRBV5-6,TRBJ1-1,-,TGTGCCAGCAGCCTGGGACAAAATGAAGCTTTCTTT,CASSLGQNEAFF
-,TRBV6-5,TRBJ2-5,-,TGTGCCAGCAGTTACTCGTCGGTACTTTGGCAAGAGACCCAGTACTTC,CASSYSSVLWQETQYF
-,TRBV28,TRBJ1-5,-,TGTGCCACCGTGAAGCTTCAGGGGATTCAGCCCCAGCATTTT,CATVKLQGIQPQHF
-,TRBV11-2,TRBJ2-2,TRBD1,TGTGCCAGCAGCCTAAATCCTTGGGACAGGGTAAACGGGGAGCTGTTTTTT,CASSLNPWDRVNGELFF
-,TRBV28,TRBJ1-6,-,TGTGCCAGCAACTCTTTCAATTCACCCCTCCACTTT,CASNSFNSPLHF
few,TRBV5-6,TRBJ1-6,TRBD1,TGTGCCAGCAGCTACCCGGGACAGGGTCTTTATAATTCACCCCTCCACTTT,CASSYPGQGLYNSPLHF
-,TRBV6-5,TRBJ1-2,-,TGTGCCAGCAGTTACGGGCAGGGTTCCAACTATGGCTACACCTTC,CASSYGQGSNYGYTF
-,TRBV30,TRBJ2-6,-,TGTGCCTGGAGTGTGTGGGGGGCTGGGGCCAACGTCCTGACTTTC,CAWSVWGAGANVLTF
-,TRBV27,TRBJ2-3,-,TGTGCCAGCAGTCCCGAGGGAAGATGGGGGACTTTTCTGGATACGCAGTATTTT,CASSPEGRWGTFLDTQYF
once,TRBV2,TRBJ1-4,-,TGTGCCAGCAGCTACAGGGACATCCGGCTTGGAAAACTGTTTTTT,CASSYRDIRLGKLFF
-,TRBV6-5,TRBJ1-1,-,TGTGCCAGCGGGCGGGGAGGGGACACTGAAGCTTTCTTT,CASGRGGDTEAFF
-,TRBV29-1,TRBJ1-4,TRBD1,TGCAGCGTTGAAACAGGGGGCGATGAAAAACTGTTTTTT,CSVETGGDEKLFF
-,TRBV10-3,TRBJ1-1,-,TGTGCCATCAGTGGGGCGCCGCAATTGAAAACTGAAGCTTTCTTT,CAISGAPQLKTEAFF
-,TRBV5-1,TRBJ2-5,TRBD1,TGCGCCAGCAGCCTATCGACAGGGGGGGTGCAAGAGACCCAGTACTTC,CASSLSTGGVQETQYF
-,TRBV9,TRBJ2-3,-,TGTGCCAGCAGCGTGGCTAGCGAGCCAGATACGCAGTATTTT,CASSVASEPDTQYF
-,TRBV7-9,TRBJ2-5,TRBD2,TGTGCCAGCAGCGTTCTAGCGGACCAAGAGACCCAGTACTTC,CASSVLADQETQYF
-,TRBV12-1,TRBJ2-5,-,TGTGCCAGCAGCTCCGCCCTGAGTTCTTTCCCCAAAGAGACCCAGTACTTC,CASSSALSSFPKETQYF
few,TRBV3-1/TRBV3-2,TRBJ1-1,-,TGTGCCAGCAGCCTCCCGTTCACTGAAGCTTTCTTT,CASSLPFTEAFF
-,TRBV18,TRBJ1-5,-,TGTGCCAGCTCACCGCAGGGATCTCAGCCCCAGCATTTT,CASSPQGSQPQHF
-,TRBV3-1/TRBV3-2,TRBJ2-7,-,TGTGCCAGCAGCCAAGCTGTCTACGAGCAGTACTTC,CASSQAVYEQYF
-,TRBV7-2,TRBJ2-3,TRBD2,TGTGCCAGCAGTTTCGGGACTAGCGGGGGGAAAGATACGCAGTATTTT,CASSFGTSGGKDTQYF
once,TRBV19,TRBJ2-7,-,TGTGCCAGTAGTATTGGGGCTAGCGCCTCCTACGAGCAGTACTTC,CASSIGASASYEQYF
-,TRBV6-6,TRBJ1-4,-,TGTGCCAGCAGTTCCCCAGGGAATGAAAAACTGTTTTTT,CASSSPGNEKLFF
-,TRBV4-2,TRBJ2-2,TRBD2,TGTGCCAGCAGCCAAGATCTCGGCGGGGGGGTCACCGGGGAGCTGTTTTTT,CASSQDLGGGVTGELFF
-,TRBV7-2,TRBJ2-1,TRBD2,TGTGCCAGCAGCTTACAGCGGGGGGCGGCAAATGAGCAGTTCTTC,CASSLQRGAANEQFF
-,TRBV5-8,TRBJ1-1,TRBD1,TGTGCCAGCAGCTTACAGGGGGCCGCTTTCTTT,CASSLQGAAFF
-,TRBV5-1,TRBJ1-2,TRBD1,TGCGCCAGCAGCTCCTCTATTGGGTCAGGGGGCGCGGGAAACTATGGCTACACCTTC,CASSSSIGSGGAGNYGYTF
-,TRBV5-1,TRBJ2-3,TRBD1,TGCGCCAGCAGCGTGGGGACAGATACTAGCACAGATACGCAGTATTTT,CASSVGTDTSTDTQYF
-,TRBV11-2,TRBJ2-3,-,TGTGCCAGCAGCTTAGGGGGGGGCACAGATACGCAGTATTTT,CASSLGGGTDTQYF
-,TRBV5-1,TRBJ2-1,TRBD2,TGCGCCAGCAGCTTGGGTATAAGGACTAGTCGGGAATTGAATGAGCAGTTCTTC,CASSLGIRTSRELNEQFF
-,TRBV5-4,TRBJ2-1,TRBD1,TGTGCCAGCAGTCCGGGACAGGGCCCCGATGAGCAGTTCTTC,CASSPGQGPDEQFF
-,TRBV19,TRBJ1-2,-,TGTGCCAGTAGGCGAGGAGGGGCTTATGGCTACACCTTC,CASRRGGAYGYTF
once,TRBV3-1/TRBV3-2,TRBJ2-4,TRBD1,TGTGCCAGCAGCCTTCGGACAGGGTTGAACATTCAGTACTTC,CASSLRTGLNIQYF
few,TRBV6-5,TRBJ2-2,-,TGTGCCAGCAGCCGACTACAGGGAAACACCGGGGAGCTGTTTTTT,CASSRLQGNTGELFF
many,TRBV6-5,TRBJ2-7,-,TGTGCCAGCAATGTCCCCGGGGGAGCCTACGAGCAGTACTTC,CASNVPGGAYEQYF